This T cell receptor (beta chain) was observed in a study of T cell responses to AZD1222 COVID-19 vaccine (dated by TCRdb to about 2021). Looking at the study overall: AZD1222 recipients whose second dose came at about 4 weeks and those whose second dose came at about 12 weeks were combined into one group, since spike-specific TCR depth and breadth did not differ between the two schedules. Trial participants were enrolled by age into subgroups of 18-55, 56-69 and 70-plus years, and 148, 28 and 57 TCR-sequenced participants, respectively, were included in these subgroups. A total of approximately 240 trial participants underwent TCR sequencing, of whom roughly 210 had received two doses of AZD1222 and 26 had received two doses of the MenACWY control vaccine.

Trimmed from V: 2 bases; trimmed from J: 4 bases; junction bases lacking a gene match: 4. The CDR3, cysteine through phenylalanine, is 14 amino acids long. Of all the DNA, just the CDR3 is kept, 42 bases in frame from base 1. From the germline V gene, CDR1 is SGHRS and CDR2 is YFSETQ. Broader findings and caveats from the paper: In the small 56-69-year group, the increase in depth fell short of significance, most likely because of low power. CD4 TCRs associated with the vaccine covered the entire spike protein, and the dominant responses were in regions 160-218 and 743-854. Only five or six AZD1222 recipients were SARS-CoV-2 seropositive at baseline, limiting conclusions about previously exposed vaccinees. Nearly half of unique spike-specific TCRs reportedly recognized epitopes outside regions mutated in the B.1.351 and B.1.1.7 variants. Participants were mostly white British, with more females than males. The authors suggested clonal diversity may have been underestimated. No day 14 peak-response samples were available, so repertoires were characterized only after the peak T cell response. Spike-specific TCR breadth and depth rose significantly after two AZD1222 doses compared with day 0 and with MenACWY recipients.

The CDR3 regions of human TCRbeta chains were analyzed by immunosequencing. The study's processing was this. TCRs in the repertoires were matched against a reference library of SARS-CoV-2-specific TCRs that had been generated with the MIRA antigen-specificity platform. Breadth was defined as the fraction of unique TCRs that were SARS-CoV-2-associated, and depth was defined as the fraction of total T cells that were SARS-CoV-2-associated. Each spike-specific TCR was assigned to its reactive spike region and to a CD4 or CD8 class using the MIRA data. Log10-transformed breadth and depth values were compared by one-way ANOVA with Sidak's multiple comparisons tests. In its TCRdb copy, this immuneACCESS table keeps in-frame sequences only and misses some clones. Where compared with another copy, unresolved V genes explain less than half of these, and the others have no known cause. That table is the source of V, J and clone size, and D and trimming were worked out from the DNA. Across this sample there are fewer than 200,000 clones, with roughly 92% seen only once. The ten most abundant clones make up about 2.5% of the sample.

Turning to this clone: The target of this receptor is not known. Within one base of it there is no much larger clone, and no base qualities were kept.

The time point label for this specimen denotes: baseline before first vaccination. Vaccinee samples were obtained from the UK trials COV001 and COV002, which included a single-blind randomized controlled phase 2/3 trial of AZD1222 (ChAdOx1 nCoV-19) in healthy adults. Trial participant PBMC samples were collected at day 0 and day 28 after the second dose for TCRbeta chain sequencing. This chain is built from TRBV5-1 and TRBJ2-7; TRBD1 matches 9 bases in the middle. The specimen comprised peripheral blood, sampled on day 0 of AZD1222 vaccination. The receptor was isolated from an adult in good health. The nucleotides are TGCGCCAGCAGCTTTGGGGGACAGGGTTACGAGCAGTACTTC. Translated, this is CASSFGGQGYEQYF.